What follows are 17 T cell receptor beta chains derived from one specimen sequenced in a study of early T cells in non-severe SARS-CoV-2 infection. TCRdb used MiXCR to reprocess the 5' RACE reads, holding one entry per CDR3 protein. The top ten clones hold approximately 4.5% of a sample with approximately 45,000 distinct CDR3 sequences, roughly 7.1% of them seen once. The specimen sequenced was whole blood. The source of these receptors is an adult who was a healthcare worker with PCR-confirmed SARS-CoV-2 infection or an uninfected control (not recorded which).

CDR3 DNA: TGTGCCAGCAGCTTAATCGGGGACGATGAGCAGTTCTTC. Its translation: CASSLIGDDEQFF. The gene calls are TRBV7-6 and TRBJ2-1; TRBD1 or TRBD2 may be the D gene (5 bases each). Trimming took off 2 bases at V and 8 bases at J, with 10 bases between the two ends. This CDR3 comprises 13 residues. CDR1 is SGHVS and CDR2 is FNYEAQ in the germline V gene.

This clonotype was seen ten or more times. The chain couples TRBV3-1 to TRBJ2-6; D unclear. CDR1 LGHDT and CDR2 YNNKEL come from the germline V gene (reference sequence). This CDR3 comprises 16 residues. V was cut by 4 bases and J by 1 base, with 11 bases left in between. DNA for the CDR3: TGTGCCAGCAGCCTCCTTGGCGGTTCTGGGGCCAACGTCCTGACTTTC. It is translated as CASSLLGGSGANVLTF.

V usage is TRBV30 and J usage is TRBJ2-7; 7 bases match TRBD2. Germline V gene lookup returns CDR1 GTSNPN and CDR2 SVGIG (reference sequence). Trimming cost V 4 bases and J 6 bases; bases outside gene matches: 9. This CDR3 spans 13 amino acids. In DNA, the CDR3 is TGTGCCTGGACGGCTAGCGGAAGTACCGAGCAGTACTTC. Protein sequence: CAWTASGSTEQYF. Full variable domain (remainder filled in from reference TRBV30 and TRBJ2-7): SQTIHQWPATLVQPVGSPLSLECTVEGTSNPNLYWYRQAAGRGLQLLFYSVGIGQISSEVPQNLSASRPQDRQFILSSKKLLLSDSGFYLCAWTASGSTEQYFGPGTRLTVT.

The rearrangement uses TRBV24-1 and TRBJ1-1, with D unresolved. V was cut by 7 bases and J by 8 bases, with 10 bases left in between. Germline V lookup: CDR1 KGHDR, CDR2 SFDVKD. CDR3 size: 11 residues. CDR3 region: CATSPHDEAFF. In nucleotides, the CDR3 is TGTGCCACCAGCCCACATGACGAAGCTTTCTTT.

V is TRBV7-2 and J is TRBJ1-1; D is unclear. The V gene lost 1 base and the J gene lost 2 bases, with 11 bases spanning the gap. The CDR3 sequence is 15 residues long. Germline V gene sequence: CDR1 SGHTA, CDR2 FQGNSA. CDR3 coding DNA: TGTGCCAGCAGCTTAGGTGCAGCCTTAAACACTGAAGCTTTCTTT. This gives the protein CASSLGAALNTEAFF.

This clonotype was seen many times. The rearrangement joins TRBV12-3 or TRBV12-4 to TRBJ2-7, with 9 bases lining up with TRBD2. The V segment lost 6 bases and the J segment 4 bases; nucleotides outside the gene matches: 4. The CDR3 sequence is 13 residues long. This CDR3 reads CASSPGLAYEQYF. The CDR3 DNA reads TGTGCCAGCAGCCCGGGACTAGCTTACGAGCAGTACTTC.

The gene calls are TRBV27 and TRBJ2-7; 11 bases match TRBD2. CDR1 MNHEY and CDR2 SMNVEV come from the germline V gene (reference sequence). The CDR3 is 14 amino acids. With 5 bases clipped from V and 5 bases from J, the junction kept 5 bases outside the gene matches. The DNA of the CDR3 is TGTGCCAGCAGTCAAGGGACTAGCGGAGACGAGCAGTACTTC. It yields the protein CASSQGTSGDEQYF.

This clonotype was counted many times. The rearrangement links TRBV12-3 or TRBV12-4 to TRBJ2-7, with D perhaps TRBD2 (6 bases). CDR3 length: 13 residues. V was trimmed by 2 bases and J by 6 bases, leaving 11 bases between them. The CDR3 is CASSLTKEGEQYF. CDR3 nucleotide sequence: TGTGCCAGCAGTTTAACTAAGGAGGGCGAGCAGTACTTC.

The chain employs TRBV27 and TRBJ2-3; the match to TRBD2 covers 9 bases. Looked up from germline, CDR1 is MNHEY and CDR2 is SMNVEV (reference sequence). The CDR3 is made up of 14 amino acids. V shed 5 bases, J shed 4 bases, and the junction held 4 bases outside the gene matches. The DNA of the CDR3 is TGTGCCAGCAGTCTTTGGACTAGCGCAGATACGCAGTATTTT. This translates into CASSLWTSADTQYF.

The CDR3 loop reads CASSLTGEKLFF. As DNA, the CDR3 is TGTGCCAGCAGTTTGACCGGGGAAAAACTGTTTTTT. This chain joins TRBV12-3 or TRBV12-4 and TRBJ1-4, with D uncertain. Deletions cut 3 bases from V and 8 bases from J, with 7 bases between. The CDR3 is made up of 12 amino acids.

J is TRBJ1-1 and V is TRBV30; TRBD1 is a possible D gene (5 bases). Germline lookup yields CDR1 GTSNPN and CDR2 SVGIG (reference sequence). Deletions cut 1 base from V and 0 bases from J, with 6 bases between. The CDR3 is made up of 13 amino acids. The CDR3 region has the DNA TGTGCCTGGAGTGGGGGGGTGAACACTGAAGCTTTCTTT. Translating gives CAWSGGVNTEAFF.

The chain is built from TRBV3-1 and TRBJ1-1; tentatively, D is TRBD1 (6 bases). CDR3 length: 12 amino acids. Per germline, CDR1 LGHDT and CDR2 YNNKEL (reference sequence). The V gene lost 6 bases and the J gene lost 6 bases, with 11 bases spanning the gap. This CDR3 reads CASSRQDSEAFF. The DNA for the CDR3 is TGTGCCAGCAGTCGACAGGACTCTGAAGCTTTCTTT.

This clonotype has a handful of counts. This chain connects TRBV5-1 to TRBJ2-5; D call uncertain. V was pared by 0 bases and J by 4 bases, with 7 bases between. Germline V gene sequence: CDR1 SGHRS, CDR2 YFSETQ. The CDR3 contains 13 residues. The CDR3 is CASSLAPRETQYF. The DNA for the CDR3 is TGCGCCAGCAGCTTGGCTCCTCGAGAGACCCAGTACTTC.

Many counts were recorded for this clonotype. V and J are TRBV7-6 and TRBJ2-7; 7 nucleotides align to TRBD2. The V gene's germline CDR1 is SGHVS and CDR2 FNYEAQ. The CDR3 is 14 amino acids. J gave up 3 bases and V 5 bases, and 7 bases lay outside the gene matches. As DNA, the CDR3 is TGTGCCAGCAGCCCACTCGGGACTAACTACGAGCAGTACTTC. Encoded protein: CASSPLGTNYEQYF.

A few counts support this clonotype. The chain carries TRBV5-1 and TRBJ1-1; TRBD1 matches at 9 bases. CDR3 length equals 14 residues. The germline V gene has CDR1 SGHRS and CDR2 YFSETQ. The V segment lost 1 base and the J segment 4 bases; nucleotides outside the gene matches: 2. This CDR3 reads CASSLRQGGTEAFF. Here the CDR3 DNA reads TGCGCCAGCAGCTTGAGACAGGGGGGCACTGAAGCTTTCTTT.

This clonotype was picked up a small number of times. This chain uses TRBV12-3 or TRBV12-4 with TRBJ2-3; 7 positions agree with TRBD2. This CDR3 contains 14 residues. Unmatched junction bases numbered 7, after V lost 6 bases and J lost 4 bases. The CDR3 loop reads CASRLGGTADTQYF. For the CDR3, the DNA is TGTGCCAGCAGACTCGGGGGGACCGCAGATACGCAGTATTTT.

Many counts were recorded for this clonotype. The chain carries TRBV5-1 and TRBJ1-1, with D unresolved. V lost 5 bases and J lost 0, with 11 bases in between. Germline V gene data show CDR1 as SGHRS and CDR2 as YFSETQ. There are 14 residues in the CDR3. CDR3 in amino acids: CASSPRAMNTEAFF. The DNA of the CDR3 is TGCGCCAGCAGTCCCAGAGCCATGAACACTGAAGCTTTCTTT.